This T cell receptor beta chain was identified during a study of blood T cell repertoires in COVID-19. The wider study: Acute-phase and convalescent COVID-19 samples originated in the United States, Italy and Spain.

Only in-frame clones appear in the TCRdb table, and some are missing; sequencing was by immunoSEQ multiplex PCR. Of about 41,000 clones listed, roughly 83% are singletons. V dropped 0 bases and J dropped 1 base, with 7 bases sitting between them. CDR1 is MGHRA, CDR2 YSYEKL, per germline. The CDR3 runs to 15 residues. Sequences were obtained from peripheral blood. The TCR sequence derives from a woman aged 55-70 years with acute or convalescent COVID-19. The V gene is TRBV4-1, the J gene TRBJ2-1; tentatively, D is TRBD2 (6 bases). CDR3 amino acids: CASSQEGTSYNEQFF. The CDR3 DNA reads TGCGCCAGCAGCCAAGAGGGGACTTCCTACAATGAGCAGTTCTTC.